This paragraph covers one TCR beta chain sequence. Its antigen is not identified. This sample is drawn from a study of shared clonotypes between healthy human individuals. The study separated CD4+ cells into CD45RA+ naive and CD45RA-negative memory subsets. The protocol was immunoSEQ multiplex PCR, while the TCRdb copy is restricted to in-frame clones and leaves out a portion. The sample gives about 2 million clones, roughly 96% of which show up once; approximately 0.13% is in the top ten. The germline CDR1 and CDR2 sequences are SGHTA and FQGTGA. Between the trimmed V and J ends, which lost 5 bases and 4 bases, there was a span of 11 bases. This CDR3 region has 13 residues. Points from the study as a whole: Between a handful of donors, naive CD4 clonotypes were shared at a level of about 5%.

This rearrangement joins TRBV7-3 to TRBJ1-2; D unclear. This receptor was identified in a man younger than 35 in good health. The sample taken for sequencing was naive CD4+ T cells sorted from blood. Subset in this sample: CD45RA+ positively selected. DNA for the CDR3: TGTGCCAGCAGCGTTGGACCGGGCTATGGCTACACCTTC. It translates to CASSVGPGYGYTF.